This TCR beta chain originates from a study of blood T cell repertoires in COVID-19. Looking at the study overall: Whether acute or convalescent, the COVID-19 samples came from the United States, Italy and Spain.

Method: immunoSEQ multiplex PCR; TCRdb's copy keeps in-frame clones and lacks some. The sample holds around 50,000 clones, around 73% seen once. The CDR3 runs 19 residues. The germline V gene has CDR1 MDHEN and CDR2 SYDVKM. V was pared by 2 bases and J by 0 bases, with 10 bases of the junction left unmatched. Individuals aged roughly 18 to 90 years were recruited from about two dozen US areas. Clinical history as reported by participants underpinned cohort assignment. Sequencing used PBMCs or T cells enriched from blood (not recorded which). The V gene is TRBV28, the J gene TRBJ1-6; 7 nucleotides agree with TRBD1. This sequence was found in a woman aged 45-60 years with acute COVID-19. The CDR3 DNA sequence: TGTGCCAGCAGTTTACCCCCTCACAGGGGTAGCTCCTATAATTCACCCCTCCACTTT. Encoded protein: CASSLPPHRGSSYNSPLHF. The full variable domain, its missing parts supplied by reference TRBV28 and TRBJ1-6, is DVKVTQSSRYLVKRTGEKVFLECVQDMDHENMFWYRQDPGLGLRLIYFSYDVKMKEKGDIPEGYSVSREKKERFSLILESASTNQTSMYLCASSLPPHRGSSYNSPLHFGNGTRLTVT.